Reported below is one T cell receptor beta chain. As a fraction of the sample, this clonotype is medium-sized (0.01 to 0.1%). Its antigen is not yet known. Nothing much larger sits one base from this clone, and base qualities are not available. The Immunoverse kit was used to build TCR libraries from 400 ng RNA, with molecular barcoded adaptors covering alpha/delta and beta/gamma chains. TCR library preparation used the same RNA that went into transcriptome sequencing. Sequencing of TCR libraries was carried out on an Illumina HiSeq 4000 with 2 x 150 cycles. Processing in the source paper ran as follows. With MiXCR, TCR reads were aligned to human V, D, J and C references and assembled into CDR3 clonotypes, with quality filtering and error correction included. The tcR package in R was used for analysis of clonotype counts and gene usage diversity. Raw mapping reads were checked after the RNA-seq reads had been mapped by STAR aligner version 2.5.3a onto the human GRCh37 genome. To test how sequencing depth affected the clonotypes detected, IR-seq fastq files were randomly downsampled with Seqtk 1.3. The public reads were run again by TCRdb, first through fastp at Q25 and then through MiXCR, and only productive beta chains were kept. Entries that share a CDR3 protein sequence are merged under the most common genes and DNA. The V and J calls were determined by TCRdb, not by the authors. The sample table records tens of thousands of distinct CDR3 sequences; about 21% of these occur just once. Jointly, the top ten make up about 14% of the sample.

The entry originates in a study of read filtering for tumor transcriptome and immune sequencing (dated by TCRdb to between 2020 and 2021). Looking at the study overall: The cohort had roughly 18 male and 14 female patients with a mean age of roughly 70 years, ranging from roughly 40 to 90. By revised international staging, 8 or 9 patients were R-ISS I, 15 to 20 were R-ISS II and more than five were R-ISS III. Whole-transcriptome libraries were prepared with the TruSeq RNA Access Library Prep Kit after DNase treatment. Per sample, about 4.05 to 10.27 million TCR-region mapped reads were obtained with IR-seq, compared with only roughly 80 to 1273 with RNA-seq. TCR repertoires obtained by targeted immune repertoire sequencing and by bulk whole-transcriptome sequencing performed on the same bone marrow samples were compared. As a main aim, a read-filtering strategy for immune repertoire data was addressed, with the specific question being whether clonotypes supported by a single read should be removed. What the work shows at the level of the full study, not this receptor alone: In IR-seq, single-read clonotypes were roughly 86% of clonotypes but approximately 3.7% of total reads; in RNA-seq they were about 68% of clonotypes and about 41% of reads. The sorted CD138-negative fraction was a mixed bone marrow immune population, not purified T cells. Removing single-read clonotypes increased the correlation between IR-seq and RNA-seq shared clonotype proportions. Compared with RNA-seq, IR-seq captured clonotypes at much higher depth and more reliably, and a smaller IR-seq throughput was enough to identify most shared clonotypes.

The CDR3, from cysteine to phenylalanine, totals 15 residues. The CDR3 DNA has 45 bases and is translated from base 1. Reading the germline V gene gives CDR1 SGHAT and CDR2 FQNNGV. At the junction V is shortened by 3 bases and J by 2 bases; bases outside the gene matches: 4. Bone marrow was sampled from every patient at the time of active disease. Isolation of bone marrow mononuclear cells was performed by Ficoll-Hypaque density gradient centrifugation. To remove myeloma plasma cells, the cells were labeled with CD138 magnetic microbeads on a MACS separator, and CD138-negative cells were then collected by negative selection. Flow cytometry on an Attune NxT with CD138 antibodies was used to check the purity of the isolated cells. TRIzol reagent was used to extract total RNA, and a NanoDrop spectrophotometer was used to quantify the extracted RNA. For each patient, paired RNA-seq and IR-seq were run on the CD138-negative bone marrow sample from that patient.

The receptor's source is a donor at least 40 years old with multiple myeloma. Input material: a population of CD138-negative cells sorted from bone marrow. In light of the paper, this sample's cell subset or site label describes: bone marrow mononuclear cells depleted of CD138+ plasma/myeloma cells by negative magnetic selection. The V and J genes are TRBV11-2 and TRBJ2-1; TRBD1 matches 7 bases in the middle. The DNA reads TGTGCCAGCAGCTTTGGGGACAGTGCCTACAATGAGCAGTTCTTC. Translated, it gives CASSFGDSAYNEQFF.